Listed below are T cell receptor beta chains from one sample, sequenced in a study of blood T cells in healthy people across ages. In TCRdb, the 5' RACE reads were re-called with MiXCR into one record per CDR3 protein. Seen here are 800,000 to 1,300,000 distinct CDR3 sequences, about 23% observed once, and the top ten hold less than 0.85%. Another study also made use of these data, one on T cells of mothers and their children.

Material for sequencing was blood. These TCRs come from a girl aged 2-10 years in good health. The CDR3 runs from the conserved cysteine through the conserved F or W. The order of the fields is clone size, D gene, J gene, V gene, CDR3 protein, CDR3 DNA. D genes are given only for firm matches. Clone size is not always given. Where it is, it says once, few, many or a class for expanded clones.

clone_size: few
d_call: -
j_call: TRBJ1-4
v_call: TRBV29-1
cdr3_aa: CSVARLGGRGDEKLFF
cdr3_nt: TGCAGCGTTGCGAGGCTTGGGGGACGGGGGGATGAAAAACTGTTTTTT

clone_size: -
d_call: TRBD2
j_call: TRBJ2-3
v_call: TRBV20-1
cdr3_aa: CSARGRVITDTQYF
cdr3_nt: TGCAGTGCCAGAGGGAGGGTTATTACAGATACGCAGTATTTT

clone_size: -
d_call: -
j_call: TRBJ2-5
v_call: TRBV5-1
cdr3_aa: CASSYGTLKETQYF
cdr3_nt: TGCGCCAGCAGTTACGGGACCCTGAAAGAGACCCAGTACTTC

clone_size: few
d_call: TRBD2
j_call: TRBJ2-2
v_call: TRBV12-3/TRBV12-4
cdr3_aa: CASRLRLAENTGELFF
cdr3_nt: TGTGCCAGCAGGCTTAGACTAGCGGAAAACACCGGGGAGCTGTTTTTT

clone_size: -
d_call: -
j_call: TRBJ1-1
v_call: TRBV6-2/TRBV6-3
cdr3_aa: CAGSLSGGNTEAFF
cdr3_nt: TGTGCCGGCAGTCTCAGCGGGGGGAACACTGAAGCTTTCTTT

clone_size: -
d_call: -
j_call: TRBJ2-1
v_call: TRBV27
cdr3_aa: CASSLVGANEQFF
cdr3_nt: TGTGCCAGCAGTTTAGTGGGGGCGAATGAGCAGTTCTTC

clone_size: -
d_call: -
j_call: TRBJ1-5
v_call: TRBV28
cdr3_aa: CASSGQDGYNQPQHF
cdr3_nt: TGTGCCAGCAGTGGTCAGGACGGTTACAATCAGCCCCAGCATTTT

clone_size: few
d_call: TRBD1
j_call: TRBJ1-1
v_call: TRBV5-1
cdr3_aa: CASSLTGGQNTEAFF
cdr3_nt: TGCGCCAGCAGCTTGACAGGGGGCCAGAACACTGAAGCTTTCTTT

clone_size: -
d_call: -
j_call: TRBJ2-5
v_call: TRBV5-1
cdr3_aa: CASTFGSWGQETQYF
cdr3_nt: TGCGCCAGCACGTTCGGGAGCTGGGGTCAAGAGACCCAGTACTTC

clone_size: few
d_call: -
j_call: TRBJ1-1
v_call: TRBV13
cdr3_aa: CASSFWGVNTEAFF
cdr3_nt: TGTGCCAGCTCTTTTTGGGGGGTGAACACTGAAGCTTTCTTT

clone_size: -
d_call: TRBD2
j_call: TRBJ2-1
v_call: TRBV12-3/TRBV12-4
cdr3_aa: CASSTGTSGRYGVNEQFF
cdr3_nt: TGTGCCAGCAGTACTGGGACTAGCGGGAGATACGGTGTCAATGAGCAGTTCTTC

clone_size: few
d_call: -
j_call: TRBJ2-4
v_call: TRBV15
cdr3_aa: CATSRARQVENIQYF
cdr3_nt: TGTGCCACCAGCAGAGCGAGACAAGTGGAAAACATTCAGTACTTC

clone_size: -
d_call: TRBD2
j_call: TRBJ2-1
v_call: TRBV7-2
cdr3_aa: CASSLAQGTSYNEQFF
cdr3_nt: TGTGCCAGCAGCTTAGCTCAAGGGACTAGCTACAATGAGCAGTTCTTC

clone_size: many
d_call: -
j_call: TRBJ1-2
v_call: TRBV7-9
cdr3_aa: CASSLSDGYTF
cdr3_nt: TGTGCCAGCAGCCTGTCGGATGGCTACACCTTC

clone_size: -
d_call: TRBD2
j_call: TRBJ2-1
v_call: TRBV29-1
cdr3_aa: CSVAGLAEVQPFF
cdr3_nt: TGCAGCGTCGCGGGGCTAGCGGAGGTCCAACCGTTCTTC

clone_size: -
d_call: -
j_call: TRBJ1-6
v_call: TRBV19
cdr3_aa: CASSIEGSLNSPLHF
cdr3_nt: TGTGCCAGTAGTATTGAAGGATCATTAAATTCACCCCTCCACTTT

clone_size: few
d_call: TRBD2
j_call: TRBJ2-7
v_call: TRBV12-3/TRBV12-4
cdr3_aa: CASSRLALSYEQYF
cdr3_nt: TGTGCCAGCAGCCGACTAGCCCTCTCCTACGAGCAGTACTTC

clone_size: -
d_call: TRBD2
j_call: TRBJ2-5
v_call: TRBV20-1
cdr3_aa: CSVGTRRYQETQYF
cdr3_nt: TGCAGTGTCGGGACTAGACGTTACCAAGAGACCCAGTACTTC

clone_size: many
d_call: -
j_call: TRBJ2-7
v_call: TRBV27
cdr3_aa: CASSSHRAPYEQYF
cdr3_nt: TGTGCCAGCAGTTCCCACCGGGCCCCTTACGAGCAGTACTTC

clone_size: -
d_call: -
j_call: TRBJ2-1
v_call: TRBV28
cdr3_aa: CASSALTRDNNEQFF
cdr3_nt: TGTGCCAGCAGTGCCTTAACTAGGGATAACAATGAGCAGTTCTTC

clone_size: few
d_call: TRBD1
j_call: TRBJ2-7
v_call: TRBV28
cdr3_aa: CASSPRTGLYEQYF
cdr3_nt: TGTGCCAGCAGTCCGCGGACAGGGTTGTACGAGCAGTACTTC

clone_size: -
d_call: TRBD2
j_call: TRBJ2-1
v_call: TRBV7-9
cdr3_aa: CASSPALMGGSYNEQFF
cdr3_nt: TGTGCCAGCAGCCCCGCCCTGATGGGCGGGAGTTATAATGAGCAGTTCTTC

clone_size: few
d_call: TRBD1
j_call: TRBJ2-1
v_call: TRBV5-1
cdr3_aa: CASSLATGTGGNNEQFF
cdr3_nt: TGCGCCAGCAGCTTGGCCACCGGGACAGGGGGGAACAATGAGCAGTTCTTC

clone_size: few
d_call: -
j_call: TRBJ1-1
v_call: TRBV7-3
cdr3_aa: CASSPDSETEAFF
cdr3_nt: TGTGCCAGCAGCCCTGACAGTGAGACTGAAGCTTTCTTT

clone_size: few
d_call: -
j_call: TRBJ2-7
v_call: TRBV3-1
cdr3_aa: CASSQDLNSYEQYF
cdr3_nt: TGTGCCAGCAGCCAAGATCTGAACTCCTACGAGCAGTACTTC

clone_size: -
d_call: -
j_call: TRBJ2-3
v_call: TRBV5-1
cdr3_aa: CASSQRAGEVTDTQYF
cdr3_nt: TGCGCCAGCAGCCAGAGGGCAGGGGAAGTCACAGATACGCAGTATTTT

clone_size: -
d_call: -
j_call: TRBJ2-5
v_call: TRBV27
cdr3_aa: CASSLGRGWETQYF
cdr3_nt: TGTGCCAGCAGTTTAGGAAGGGGATGGGAGACCCAGTACTTC

clone_size: few
d_call: TRBD2
j_call: TRBJ2-1
v_call: TRBV9
cdr3_aa: CASSSLSQSVAGANEQFF
cdr3_nt: TGTGCCAGCAGCTCACTCTCTCAGTCTGTAGCGGGAGCCAATGAGCAGTTCTTC

clone_size: few
d_call: -
j_call: TRBJ1-3
v_call: TRBV28
cdr3_aa: CASSSAWQDPSGNTIYF
cdr3_nt: TGTGCCAGCAGTTCTGCTTGGCAGGACCCCTCTGGAAACACCATATATTTT

clone_size: few
d_call: TRBD2
j_call: TRBJ2-5
v_call: TRBV12-3/TRBV12-4
cdr3_aa: CASRRDLAGGSQYF
cdr3_nt: TGTGCCAGCAGACGTGACCTAGCGGGGGGCAGTCAGTACTTC

clone_size: few
d_call: -
j_call: TRBJ1-5
v_call: TRBV4-3
cdr3_aa: CASSQGRSGHQPQHF
cdr3_nt: TGCGCCAGCAGCCAAGGGCGTTCGGGGCATCAGCCCCAGCATTTT

clone_size: few
d_call: TRBD2
j_call: TRBJ2-1
v_call: TRBV10-3
cdr3_aa: CAISTGTSGYNEQFF
cdr3_nt: TGTGCCATCTCAACCGGGACTAGCGGGTACAATGAGCAGTTCTTC

clone_size: many
d_call: TRBD1
j_call: TRBJ2-5
v_call: TRBV5-1
cdr3_aa: CASSLTGGETQYF
cdr3_nt: TGTGCCAGCAGCTTGACAGGGGGAGAGACCCAGTACTTC

clone_size: few
d_call: TRBD1
j_call: TRBJ1-1
v_call: TRBV7-9
cdr3_aa: CASSSRSQGAGGNTEAFF
cdr3_nt: TGTGCCAGCAGCTCTAGATCTCAGGGGGCCGGGGGGAACACTGAAGCTTTCTTT

clone_size: few
d_call: -
j_call: TRBJ2-3
v_call: TRBV7-2
cdr3_aa: CASSLVISTDTQYF
cdr3_nt: TGTGCCAGCAGCTTAGTCATAAGCACAGATACGCAGTATTTT

clone_size: -
d_call: -
j_call: TRBJ1-6
v_call: TRBV5-6
cdr3_aa: CASSLKGRGNSPLHF
cdr3_nt: TGTGCCAGCAGCTTAAAGGGGCGGGGTAATTCACCCCTCCACTTT

clone_size: few
d_call: -
j_call: TRBJ1-5
v_call: TRBV5-1
cdr3_aa: CASSLSRGQPQHF
cdr3_nt: TGCGCCAGCAGCTTGAGCAGGGGTCAGCCCCAGCATTTT

clone_size: once
d_call: -
j_call: TRBJ2-1
v_call: TRBV7-6
cdr3_aa: CASSQMGGHEQFF
cdr3_nt: TGTGCCAGCAGCCAGATGGGTGGACATGAGCAGTTCTTC

clone_size: -
d_call: -
j_call: TRBJ1-1
v_call: TRBV12-3/TRBV12-4
cdr3_aa: CACSFPNTEAFF
cdr3_nt: TGTGCCTGCAGTTTCCCAAACACTGAAGCTTTCTTT